The rows below give T cell receptor beta chains drawn from one sample of a study of Ad26.COV2.S vaccination and SARS-CoV-2 variants. Repertoires were generated with immunoSEQ multiplex PCR, while TCRdb's copy carries only in-frame clones and drops some. The data contain a few hundred thousand clones, around 87% of them seen just once; the ten biggest clones take up about 4%. The sequencing here drew on peripheral blood, taken in a trial of Ad26.COV2.S vaccine versus placebo. These receptor sequences come from a person between 18 and 60 years old who received the Ad26.COV2.S COVID-19 vaccine or a placebo. The CDR3 runs from the conserved cysteine through the conserved F or W. The D gene is left open where the match is weak. Only part of the rows carry a size: once, few, many, or a class if the clone is expanded.

abundance | j_gene | v_gene | d_gene | len | CDR3aa | CDR3nt
few | TRBJ1-3 | TRBV5-1 | TRBD1 | 14 | CASSPDRGGNTIYF | TGCGCCAGCAGCCCGGACAGGGGAGGAAACACCATATATTTT
. | TRBJ2-1 | TRBV7-6 | . | 13 | CASSPEEDNEQFF | TGTGCCAGCAGCCCAGAAGAGGACAATGAGCAGTTCTTC
once | TRBJ2-7 | TRBV6-6 | . | 14 | CASSPPDFTYEQYF | TGTGCCAGCAGCCCCCCGGACTTCACCTACGAGCAGTACTTC
. | TRBJ2-6 | TRBV9 | . | 19 | CASSPGPPGALSGANVLTF | TGTGCCAGCAGCCCCGGCCCTCCGGGGGCCCTCTCCGGGGCCAACGTCCTGACTTTC
. | TRBJ2-5 | TRBV28 | . | 14 | CASSIGTEQETQYF | TGTGCCAGCAGCATTGGGACGGAACAAGAGACCCAGTACTTC
. | TRBJ1-5 | TRBV2 | TRBD1 | 15 | CASTDRGYSNQPQHF | TGTGCCAGCACAGACAGGGGTTATAGCAATCAGCCCCAGCATTTT
. | TRBJ2-7 | TRBV10-3 | TRBD1 | 15 | CAISRQAGGSYEQYF | TGTGCCATCAGCCGACAGGCAGGGGGCTCCTACGAGCAGTACTTC
. | TRBJ1-5 | TRBV9 | TRBD1 | 14 | CASSAQGTNQPQHF | TGTGCCAGCAGCGCACAGGGGACCAATCAGCCCCAGCATTTT
. | TRBJ2-7 | TRBV30 | TRBD1 | 13 | CASGAGGPYEQYF | TGTGCCTCAGGGGCAGGGGGCCCCTACGAGCAGTACTTC
. | TRBJ1-1 | TRBV30 | . | 13 | CAWSRQTNTEAFF | TGTGCCTGGAGTAGGCAGACGAACACTGAAGCTTTCTTT
. | TRBJ2-3 | TRBV28 | TRBD2 | 22 | CASRDHRGGADLLRGRVDTQYF | TGTGCCAGCAGGGACCACCGCGGGGGAGCGGACCTCCTCCGGGGGAGGGTTGATACGCAGTATTTT
. | TRBJ2-7 | TRBV7-8 | . | 16 | CASSPSSRGNRDEQYF | TGTGCCAGCAGCCCCAGTTCGAGGGGGAATAGGGACGAGCAGTACTTC
. | TRBJ2-7 | TRBV7-2 | TRBD1 | 15 | CASSGGQGNSYEQYF | TGTGCCAGCAGCGGAGGACAGGGAAACTCCTACGAGCAGTACTTC
. | TRBJ1-1 | TRBV28 | . | 11 | CAVQGRGVAFF | TGTGCCGTACAGGGCAGAGGGGTGGCTTTCTTT
once | TRBJ1-1 | TRBV4-2 | . | 14 | CASSHATGGTEAFF | TGTGCCAGCAGCCACGCAACGGGGGGCACTGAAGCTTTCTTT
. | TRBJ2-3 | TRBV7-6 | TRBD2 | 16 | CASSLVGAGGPDTQYF | TGTGCCAGCAGCTTAGTCGGCGCGGGGGGGCCAGATACGCAGTATTTT
. | TRBJ2-3 | TRBV9 | . | 12 | CASSPRVNTQYF | TGTGCCAGCAGCCCCCGGGTGAATACGCAGTATTTT
few | TRBJ1-1 | TRBV5-1 | . | 14 | CASSPDTLNTEAFF | TGCGCCAGCAGCCCTGACACCTTGAACACTGAAGCTTTCTTT
. | TRBJ1-2 | TRBV27 | TRBD1 | 13 | CASSMGQGDGYTF | TGTGCCAGCAGTATGGGACAGGGGGACGGCTACACCTTC
. | TRBJ2-6 | TRBV5-1 | TRBD1 | 16 | CASRQSGTGTANVLTF | TGCGCCAGCAGGCAAAGCGGGACAGGGACGGCCAACGTCCTGACTTTC
many | TRBJ1-6 | TRBV14 | . | 14 | CASSQGRENSPLHF | TGTGCCAGCAGCCAAGGAAGGGAGAATTCACCCCTCCACTTT
. | TRBJ2-2 | TRBV21-1 | . | 12 | CASSNNAGELFF | TGTGCCAGCAGCAATAATGCCGGGGAGCTGTTTTTT
. | TRBJ1-6 | TRBV30 | . | 13 | CAWSRREESPLHF | TGTGCCTGGAGTAGGCGGGAGGAGTCACCCCTCCACTTT
. | TRBJ1-1 | TRBV30 | . | 14 | CAWSVPPGHSEAFF | TGTGCCTGGAGTGTACCCCCGGGACACAGTGAAGCTTTCTTT
. | TRBJ1-6 | TRBV29-1 | . | 14 | CSAQVGGRDSPLHF | TGCAGCGCCCAGGTCGGGGGGCGGGATTCACCCCTCCACTTT
. | TRBJ2-1 | TRBV7-3 | . | 13 | CASSLDRLTEQFF | TGTGCCAGCAGCTTAGACCGCTTAACGGAGCAGTTCTTC
. | TRBJ1-6 | TRBV4-2 | . | 15 | CASSQEIVGNSPLHF | TGTGCCAGCAGCCAAGAGATAGTCGGAAATTCACCCCTCCACTTT
. | TRBJ2-2 | TRBV3-1/TRBV3-2 | . | 17 | CASSQGTGTANTGELFF | TGTGCCAGCAGCCAGGGAACCGGGACGGCGAACACCGGGGAGCTGTTTTTT
. | TRBJ2-1 | TRBV16 | . | 17 | CASSPRLAGSSYNEQFF | TGTGCCAGCAGCCCACGGCTGGCGGGAAGCTCCTACAATGAGCAGTTCTTC
. | TRBJ2-3 | TRBV4-3 | TRBD1 | 15 | CASSHTDRGTDTQYF | TGCGCCAGCAGCCACACGGACAGGGGCACAGATACGCAGTATTTT